This T cell receptor (beta chain) was obtained from a study of T cell repertoires in cytomegalovirus infection. The overall study: From public TCR beta signatures came an indication of both CMV infection and matching HLA type.

Regarding the study as a whole: Dominating the ex vivo response were HLA-C-restricted CMV-specific TCR beta clonotypes.

TCRdb called the reads again in MiXCR, with one record for every CDR3 protein. The profile covers a few hundred thousand distinct CDR3 sequences, with 22% appearing a single time and approximately 18% taken by the ten largest. V was cut by 4 bases and J by 0 bases, with 9 bases left in between. The CDR3 has 14 amino acids. Germline V gene sequence: CDR1 SGHVS, CDR2 FQNEAQ. This clonotype was seen at least ten times. Antigen unknown. Sequenced sample: CD8+ T cells from PBMCs. V usage is TRBV7-8 and J usage is TRBJ1-1, with D hard to call. The receptor was derived from a human donor in good health (CMV status not recorded). Some clones in this sample may be carry-over from other donors' samples. The CDR3 DNA reads TGTGCCAGCAGCTCGCCGGGGATGAACACTGAAGCTTTCTTT. Amino acids: CASSSPGMNTEAFF.